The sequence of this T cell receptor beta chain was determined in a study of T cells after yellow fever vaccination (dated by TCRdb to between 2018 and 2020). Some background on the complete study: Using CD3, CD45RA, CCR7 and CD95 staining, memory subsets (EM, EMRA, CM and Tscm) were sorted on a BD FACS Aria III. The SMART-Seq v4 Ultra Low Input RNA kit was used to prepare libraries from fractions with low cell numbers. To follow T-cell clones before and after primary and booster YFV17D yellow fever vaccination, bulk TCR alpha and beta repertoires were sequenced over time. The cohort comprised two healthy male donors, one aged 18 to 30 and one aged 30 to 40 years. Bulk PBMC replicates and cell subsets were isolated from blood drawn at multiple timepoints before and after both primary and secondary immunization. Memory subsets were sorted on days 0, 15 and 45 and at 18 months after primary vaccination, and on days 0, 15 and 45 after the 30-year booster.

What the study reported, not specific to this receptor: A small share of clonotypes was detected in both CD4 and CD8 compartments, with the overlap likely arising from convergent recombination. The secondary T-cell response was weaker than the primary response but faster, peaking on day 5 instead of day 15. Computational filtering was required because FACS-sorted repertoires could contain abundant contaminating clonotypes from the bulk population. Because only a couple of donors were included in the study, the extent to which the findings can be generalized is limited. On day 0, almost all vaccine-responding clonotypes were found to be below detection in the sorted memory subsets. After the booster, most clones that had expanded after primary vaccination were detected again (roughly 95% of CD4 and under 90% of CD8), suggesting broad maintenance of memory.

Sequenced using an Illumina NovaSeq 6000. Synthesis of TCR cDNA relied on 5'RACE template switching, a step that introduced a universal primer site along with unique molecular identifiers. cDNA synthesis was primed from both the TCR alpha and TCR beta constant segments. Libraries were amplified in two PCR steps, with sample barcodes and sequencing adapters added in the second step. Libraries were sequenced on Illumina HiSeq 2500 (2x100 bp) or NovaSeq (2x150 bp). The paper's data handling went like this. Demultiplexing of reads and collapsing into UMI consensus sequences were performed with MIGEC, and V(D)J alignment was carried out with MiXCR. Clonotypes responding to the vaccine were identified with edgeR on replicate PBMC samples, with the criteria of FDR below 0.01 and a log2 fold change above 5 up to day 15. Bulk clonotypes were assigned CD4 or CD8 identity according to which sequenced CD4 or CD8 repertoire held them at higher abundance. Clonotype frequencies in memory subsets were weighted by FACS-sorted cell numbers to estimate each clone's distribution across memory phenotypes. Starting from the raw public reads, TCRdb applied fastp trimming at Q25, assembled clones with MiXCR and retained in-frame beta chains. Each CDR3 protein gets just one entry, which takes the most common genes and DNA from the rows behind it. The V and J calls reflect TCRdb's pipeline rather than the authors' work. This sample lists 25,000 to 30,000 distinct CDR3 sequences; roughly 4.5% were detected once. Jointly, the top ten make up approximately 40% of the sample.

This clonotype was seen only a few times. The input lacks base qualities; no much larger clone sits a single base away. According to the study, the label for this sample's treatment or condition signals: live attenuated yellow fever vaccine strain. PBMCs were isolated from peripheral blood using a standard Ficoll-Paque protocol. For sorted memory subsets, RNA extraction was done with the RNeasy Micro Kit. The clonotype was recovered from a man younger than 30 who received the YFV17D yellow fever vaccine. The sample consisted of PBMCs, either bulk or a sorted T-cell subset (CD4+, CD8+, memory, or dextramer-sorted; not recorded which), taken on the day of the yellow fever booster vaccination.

This receptor has the CDR3 CASSQDPSRTRNNYGYTF. The DNA reads as follows: TGCGCCAGCAGCCAAGACCCCTCGCGGACACGAAATAACTATGGCTACACCTTC. The rearrangement joined TRBV4-3 to TRBJ1-2; the D segment could be TRBD1, given 5 matching bases. The junction shows trimming of 0 bases on V and 1 base on J, plus 18 bases between the germline ends. Spanning cysteine to phenylalanine, the CDR3 consists of 18 amino acids. Of all the DNA, just the CDR3 is kept, 54 bases in frame from base 1. CDR1 and CDR2, per the germline V gene, are LGHNA and YSLEER.